This TCR beta chain originates from a study of blood T cells in healthy people across ages. Overall study findings and caveats: The study could not conclusively compare naive and antigen-experienced cells, given its unsorted PBMCs.

Healthy Russian Caucasian donors spanned ages about 6 to 100 years. This clonotype was counted at least ten times. No antigen is known for it. V was pared by 2 bases and J by 2 bases, with 2 bases of the junction left unmatched. Germline V gene lookup returns CDR1 SGHAT and CDR2 FQNNGV. This CDR3 region has 14 residues. For the second PCR, which ran for roughly 6 to 12 cycles, a sample-barcoded 5' primer and a J-beta primer mix were used. TCRdb itself ran the 5' RACE reads through MiXCR, one entry per CDR3 protein. Of some 690,000 distinct CDR3 sequences listed, about a fifth are singletons. The chain joins TRBV11-2 to TRBJ1-2; 7 positions agree with TRBD1. Sample: blood. The receptor comes from a man between 65 and 85 years old in good health. The CDR3 region is CASSLQGGNYGYTF. CDR3 coding DNA: TGTGCCAGCAGCTTACAGGGGGGAAACTATGGCTACACCTTC.